This T cell receptor beta chain was recorded in a study of cytomegalovirus exposure and HLA in healthy donors. General observations from the study: The classifier was said to identify cytomegalovirus status with high specificity and sensitivity. The study labeled about 160 TCR beta chains cytomegalovirus-associated.

This clone is a singleton in its sample. Its antigen is unidentified. Produced via immunoSEQ multiplex PCR; TCRdb's table is partial and in-frame only. The sample has about 160,000 clones, approximately 87% seen once; the top ten hold 4.5% to 7%. V was clipped by 3 bases and J by 2 bases, with 14 bases between them. Germline CDR1 KGHSH, CDR2 LQKENI. The length of the CDR3 is 16 residues. The gene calls are TRBV18 and TRBJ2-1; D ambiguous. The clonotype comes from a woman aged 25 to 39 in good health and CMV-seronegative. The sequencing input was PBMCs. Here the CDR3 reads CASSPPRGDAYNEQFF. The CDR3 DNA reads as TGTGCCAGCTCACCCCCTCGTGGCGACGCCTACAATGAGCAGTTCTTC.